One sample yielded the 19 T cell receptor beta chains listed below, sequenced in a study of blood T cell repertoires in COVID-19. Profiled with immunoSEQ multiplex PCR; TCRdb holds only in-frame clones, not every one. This repertoire shows approximately 100,000 clones, around 92% found once; its top ten account for 5.7%. Material for sequencing was peripheral blood. These receptor sequences come from a man aged 50-59 years with active COVID-19.

This chain links TRBV5-6 with TRBJ1-6, with D perhaps matching TRBD1 (5 bases). V gave up 2 bases and J gave up 7 bases, with 10 bases separating them. CDR3 size: 14 residues. CDR1 and CDR2 from the germline V gene are SGHDT and YYEEEE. CDR3 coding DNA: TGTGCCAGCAGCTTTAGGGCAGGGAATTCACCCCTCCACTTT. This sequence encodes CASSFRAGNSPLHF.

The gene calls are TRBV28 and TRBJ2-7, with 10 bases aligning to TRBD1. V lost 5 bases and J lost 9; bases outside the gene matches: 13. Germline CDR1 and CDR2: MDHEN and SYDVKM. The CDR3 contains 15 residues. CDR3 protein: CASSTWTGGTSGQYF. DNA for the CDR3: TGTGCCAGCAGTACCTGGACAGGGGGTACGTCGGGGCAGTACTTC.

This clone was observed once. V is TRBV28 and J is TRBJ2-1; D ambiguous. Germline V gene sequence: CDR1 MDHEN, CDR2 SYDVKM. The CDR3 is 13 residues long. V lost 5 bases, J lost 8 bases, and 13 bases lay in between. The CDR3 DNA sequence: TGTGCCAGCAGTATTCGACTGTCTTATGAGCAGTTCTTC. This translates into CASSIRLSYEQFF.

The chain employs TRBV20-1 and TRBJ1-4; D is unclear. The germline CDR1 and CDR2 sequences are DFQATT and SNEGSKA (reference sequence). Trimming took off 3 bases at V and 5 bases at J, with 16 bases between the two ends. The CDR3 spans 15 residues. The DNA for the CDR3 is TGCAGTGCTAGTGAGGAGTCTGGTGGAAATGAAAAACTGTTTTTT. Its translation is CSASEESGGNEKLFF.

This clone was seen only a few times. The rearrangement links TRBV7-2 to TRBJ2-7; no reliable D call. CDR1 SGHTA and CDR2 FQGNSA come from the germline V gene. V was shortened by 4 bases and J by 3 bases, with 16 bases between the two germline ends. The CDR3 runs 15 residues. CDR3: CASSYSNPVHYEQYF. DNA of the CDR3: TGTGCCAGCAGCTATAGCAACCCCGTTCACTACGAGCAGTACTTC.

V is TRBV5-1 and J is TRBJ2-3; 9 positions agree with TRBD1. CDR1 and CDR2 from the germline V gene are SGHRS and YFSETQ. This CDR3 is 15 amino acids long. The J segment lost 0 bases and the V segment lost 4 bases, leaving 3 bases of the junction unmatched. The CDR3 bases are TGCGCCAGCAGCCCGGGACAGGGAAGCACAGATACGCAGTATTTT. Its protein product is CASSPGQGSTDTQYF.

The V gene is TRBV9, the J gene TRBJ2-7; the match to TRBD2 covers 8 bases. With V trimmed by 3 bases and J by 9 bases, 5 bases remained unmatched. The CDR3 runs to 12 residues. The V gene's germline CDR1 is SGDLS and CDR2 YYNGEE. The CDR3 nucleotides are TGTGCCAGCAGCGACTTAGCGGGGACGCAGTACTTC. Translating it yields CASSDLAGTQYF. Based on the CDR3 plus reference TRBV9 and TRBJ2-7, the full variable domain is DSGVTQTPKHLITATGQRVTLRCSPRSGDLSVYWYQQSLDQGLQFLIQYYNGEERAKGNILERFSAQQFPDLHSELNLSSLELGDSALYFCASSDLAGTQYFGPGTRLTVT.

This clone was seen just once. The chain has TRBV5-6 and TRBJ2-1, with 7 bases identical to TRBD2. Germline CDR1 and CDR2: SGHDT and YYEEEE. This CDR3 contains 14 residues. J was trimmed by 4 bases and V by 6 bases; bases with no gene match: 7. This chain's CDR3 is CASMGLAVYNEQFF. In nucleotides, the CDR3 is TGTGCCAGCATGGGGCTAGCGGTTTACAATGAGCAGTTCTTC.

The CDR3, as DNA: TGTGCCAGCACCGGGACAGTCAAGAGGGAGCAGTTCTTC. It yields the protein CASTGTVKREQFF. This chain joins TRBV28 and TRBJ2-1; 7 positions match TRBD1. This CDR3 has 13 residues. Germline values: CDR1 MDHEN, CDR2 SYDVKM. Germline trimming cut 7 bases from V and 10 bases from J; bases unmatched to any gene: 10.

The chain uses TRBV2 and TRBJ1-3; tentative D call: TRBD1 (5 bases). Germline V gene lookup returns CDR1 SNHLY and CDR2 FYNNEI. This CDR3 comprises 15 residues. Trimming removed 5 bases from V and 1 base from J, with 12 bases in between. The CDR3 here is CASSLQDPSGNTIYF. The CDR3 bases are TGTGCCAGCAGTTTACAGGACCCATCTGGAAACACCATATATTTT.

V and J are TRBV6-5 and TRBJ2-1; TRBD2 matches at 7 bases. Germline V gives CDR1 MNHEY, CDR2 SVGAGI. V lost 6 bases and J lost 7; bases outside the gene matches: 6. This CDR3 region has 13 residues. The CDR3 is CASRGSGLNEQFF. The DNA for the CDR3 is TGTGCCAGCAGGGGTAGCGGGCTTAATGAGCAGTTCTTC.

This clone appeared a single time. The V gene is TRBV9, the J gene TRBJ2-1, with 8 positions matching TRBD2. The CDR3 contains 19 residues. Per germline, CDR1 SGDLS and CDR2 YYNGEE. V shed 0 bases and J 1 base; nucleotides not matched to a gene: 12. CDR3 amino acids: CASSVAQAGDKTSYNEQFF. CDR3 nucleotide sequence: TGTGCCAGCAGCGTAGCTCAAGCGGGAGATAAAACGTCCTACAATGAGCAGTTCTTC.

The rearrangement joins TRBV5-1 to TRBJ2-1; D not certain. V lost 0 bases, J lost 0 bases, and 7 bases lay in between. The CDR3 totals 15 residues. Germline V gene sequence: CDR1 SGHRS, CDR2 YFSETQ. For the CDR3, the DNA is TGCGCCAGCAGCTTGGCGGTCGGCTCCTACAATGAGCAGTTCTTC. Encoded protein: CASSLAVGSYNEQFF.

V is TRBV9 and J is TRBJ1-2, with a possible D match to TRBD1 (5 bases). V lost 4 bases, J lost 5 bases, and 12 bases lay in between. Germline CDR1 and CDR2: SGDLS and YYNGEE. This CDR3 comprises 13 residues. The CDR3 protein is CASSTRRGYGYTF. CDR3 bases: TGTGCCAGCAGCACAAGGAGGGGATATGGCTACACCTTC.

CDR3 sequence reads: CASSLVGETQYF. Written as DNA, the CDR3 is TGTGCCAGCAGCTTAGTCGGTGAGACCCAGTACTTC. The rearrangement uses TRBV11-2 and TRBJ2-5; unclear D gene. CDR3 length equals 12 residues. Between the trimmed V and J ends, which lost 1 base and 5 bases, there was a span of 5 bases. The germline V gene has CDR1 SGHAT and CDR2 FQNNGV.

This sequence joins TRBV5-6 and TRBJ2-2; the match to TRBD2 covers 16 bases. CDR1 SGHDT and CDR2 YYEEEE come from the germline V gene. The CDR3 extends over 16 amino acids. J lost 5 bases, V lost 4 bases, and 2 bases had no gene match. The CDR3 here is CASSRGLAGGTGELFF. Here the CDR3 DNA reads TGTGCCAGCAGCAGGGGACTAGCGGGAGGGACCGGGGAGCTGTTTTTT.

The V call is TRBV5-1, the J call TRBJ2-6; TRBD1 might be the D (8 bases). Trimming stripped 4 bases from V and 8 bases from J, with 13 bases between. The CDR3 has 14 amino acids. Germline CDR1 SGHRS, CDR2 YFSETQ. In DNA form, the CDR3 reads TGCGCCAGCAGCCGACAGGGGACTACCAACGTCCTGACTTTC. This encodes CASSRQGTTNVLTF.

This chain links TRBV3-1 (or the pseudogene TRBV3-2) with TRBJ2-3, with D perhaps matching TRBD1 (5 bases). Trimming took off 7 bases at V and 4 bases at J, with 15 bases between the two ends. Germline V CDR1 and CDR2: LGHDT, YNNKEL (reference sequence). The length of the CDR3 is 14 residues. The CDR3 region is CASKGVSHSDTQYF. CDR3 in DNA: TGTGCCAGCAAAGGGGTCTCCCATTCAGATACGCAGTATTTT.

This rearrangement joins TRBV6-5 to TRBJ2-5; 7 bases fit TRBD2. Germline V gene sequence: CDR1 MNHEY, CDR2 SVGAGI. This CDR3 has 12 amino acids. V was clipped by 7 bases and J by 7 bases; unmatched bases: 6. The CDR3, as DNA: TGTGCCAGCACCCGGTGGGAGGGGACCCAGTACTTC. Protein: CASTRWEGTQYF.